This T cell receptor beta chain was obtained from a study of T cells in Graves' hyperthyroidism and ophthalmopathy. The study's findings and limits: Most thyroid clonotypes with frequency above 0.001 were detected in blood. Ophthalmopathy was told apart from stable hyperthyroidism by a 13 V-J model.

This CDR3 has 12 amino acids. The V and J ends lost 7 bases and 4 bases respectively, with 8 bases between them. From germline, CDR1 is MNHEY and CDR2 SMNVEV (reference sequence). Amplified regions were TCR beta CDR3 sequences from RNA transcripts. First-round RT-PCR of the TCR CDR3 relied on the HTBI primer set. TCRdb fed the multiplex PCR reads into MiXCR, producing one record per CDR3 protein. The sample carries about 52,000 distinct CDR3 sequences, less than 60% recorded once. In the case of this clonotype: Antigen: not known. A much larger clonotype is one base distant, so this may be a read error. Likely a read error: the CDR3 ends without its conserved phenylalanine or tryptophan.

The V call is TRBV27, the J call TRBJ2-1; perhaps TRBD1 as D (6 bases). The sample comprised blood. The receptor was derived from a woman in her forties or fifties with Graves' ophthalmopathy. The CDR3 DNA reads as TGTGCCAGCAAAGGACAGTACAATGAGCAGTTCCTC. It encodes CASKGQYNEQFL.